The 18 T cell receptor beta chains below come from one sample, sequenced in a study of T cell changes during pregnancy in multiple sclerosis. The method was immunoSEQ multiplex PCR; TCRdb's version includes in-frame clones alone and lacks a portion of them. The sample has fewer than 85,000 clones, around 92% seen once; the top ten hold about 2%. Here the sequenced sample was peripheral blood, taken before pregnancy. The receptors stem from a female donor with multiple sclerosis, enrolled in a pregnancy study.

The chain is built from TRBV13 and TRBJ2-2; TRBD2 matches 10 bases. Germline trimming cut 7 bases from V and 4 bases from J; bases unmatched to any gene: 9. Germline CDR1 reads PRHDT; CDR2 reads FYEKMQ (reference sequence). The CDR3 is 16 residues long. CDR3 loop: CASNRWASGGTGELFF. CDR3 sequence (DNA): TGTGCCAGCAATCGGTGGGCTAGCGGGGGCACCGGGGAGCTGTTTTTT.

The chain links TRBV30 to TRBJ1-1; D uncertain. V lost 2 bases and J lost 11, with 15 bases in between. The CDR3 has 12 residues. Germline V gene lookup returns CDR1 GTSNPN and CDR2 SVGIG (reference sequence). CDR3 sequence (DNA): TGTGCCTGGAGTTTCCAATTATTACAGGCTTTCTTT. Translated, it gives CAWSFQLLQAFF.

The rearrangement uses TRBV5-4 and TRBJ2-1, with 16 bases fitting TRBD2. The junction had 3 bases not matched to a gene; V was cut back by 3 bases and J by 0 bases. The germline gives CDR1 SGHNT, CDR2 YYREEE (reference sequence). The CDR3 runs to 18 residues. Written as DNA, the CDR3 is TGTGCCAGCAGCTCGGGACTAGCGGGAGGGAACTCCTACAATGAGCAGTTCTTC. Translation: CASSSGLAGGNSYNEQFF.

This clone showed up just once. CDR3 residues: CASSLAQDYISTYEQYF. The CDR3 DNA sequence: TGTGCCAGCAGCTTAGCGCAGGACTATATATCAACCTACGAGCAGTACTTC. The chain recombines TRBV7-8 with TRBJ2-7; maybe TRBD2 (6 bases). With 0 bases removed from V and 2 bases from J, the gap between germline ends came to 17 bases. Germline-derived CDR1 and CDR2 are SGHVS and FQNEAQ. This CDR3 has 17 residues.

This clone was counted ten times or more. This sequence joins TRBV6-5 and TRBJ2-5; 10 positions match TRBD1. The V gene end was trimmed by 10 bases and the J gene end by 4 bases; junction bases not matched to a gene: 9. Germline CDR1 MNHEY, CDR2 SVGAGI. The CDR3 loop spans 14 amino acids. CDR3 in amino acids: CATRTGGLGETQYF. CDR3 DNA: TGTGCCACTAGGACAGGGGGTTTAGGAGAGACCCAGTACTTC.

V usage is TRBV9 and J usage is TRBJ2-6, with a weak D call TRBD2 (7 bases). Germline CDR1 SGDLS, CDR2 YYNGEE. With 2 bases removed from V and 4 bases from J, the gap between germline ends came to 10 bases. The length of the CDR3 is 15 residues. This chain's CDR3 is CASSVAGAGANVLTF. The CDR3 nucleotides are TGTGCCAGCAGCGTTGCGGGGGCCGGGGCCAACGTCCTGACTTTC.

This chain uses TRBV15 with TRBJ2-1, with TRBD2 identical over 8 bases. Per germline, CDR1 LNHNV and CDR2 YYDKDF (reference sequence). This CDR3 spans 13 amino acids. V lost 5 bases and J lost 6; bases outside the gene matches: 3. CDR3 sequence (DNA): TGTGCCACCAGCGTTAGCGGGACCAATGAGCAGTTCTTC. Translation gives CATSVSGTNEQFF.

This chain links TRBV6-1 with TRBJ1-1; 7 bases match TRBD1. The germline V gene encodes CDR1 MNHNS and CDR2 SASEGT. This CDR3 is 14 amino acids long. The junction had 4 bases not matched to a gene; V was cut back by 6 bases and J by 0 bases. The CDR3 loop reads CASSAGQMNTEAFF. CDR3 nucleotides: TGTGCCAGCAGCGCGGGACAGATGAACACTGAAGCTTTCTTT.

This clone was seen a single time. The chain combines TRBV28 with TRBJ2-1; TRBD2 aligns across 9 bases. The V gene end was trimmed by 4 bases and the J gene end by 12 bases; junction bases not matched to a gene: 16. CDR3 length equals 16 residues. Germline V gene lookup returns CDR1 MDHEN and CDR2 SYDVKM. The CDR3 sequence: CASSSPGTSRLGGQFF. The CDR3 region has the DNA TGTGCCAGCAGTTCGCCGGGGACTAGCAGGCTAGGGGGGCAGTTCTTC.

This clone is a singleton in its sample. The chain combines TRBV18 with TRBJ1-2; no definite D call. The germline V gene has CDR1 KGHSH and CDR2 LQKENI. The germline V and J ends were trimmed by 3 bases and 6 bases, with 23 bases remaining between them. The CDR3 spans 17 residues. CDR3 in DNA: TGTGCCAGCTCACCGGTCCCCGTACGGCCGAGGTGGGATGGCTACACCTTC. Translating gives CASSPVPVRPRWDGYTF. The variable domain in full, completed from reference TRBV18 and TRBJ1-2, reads NAGVMQNPRHLVRRRGQEARLRCSPMKGHSHVYWYRQLPEEGLKFMVYLQKENIIDESGMPKERFSAEFPKEGPSILRIQQVVRGDSAAYFCASSPVPVRPRWDGYTFGSGTRLTVV.

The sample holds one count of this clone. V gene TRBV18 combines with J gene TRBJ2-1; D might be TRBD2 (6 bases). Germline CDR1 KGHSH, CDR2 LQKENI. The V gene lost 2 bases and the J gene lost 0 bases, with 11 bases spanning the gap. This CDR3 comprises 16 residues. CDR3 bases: TGTGCCAGCTCACCAACGGGACTTACCTCCTACAATGAGCAGTTCTTC. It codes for CASSPTGLTSYNEQFF. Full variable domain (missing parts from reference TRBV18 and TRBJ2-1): NAGVMQNPRHLVRRRGQEARLRCSPMKGHSHVYWYRQLPEEGLKFMVYLQKENIIDESGMPKERFSAEFPKEGPSILRIQQVVRGDSAAYFCASSPTGLTSYNEQFFGPGTRLTVL.

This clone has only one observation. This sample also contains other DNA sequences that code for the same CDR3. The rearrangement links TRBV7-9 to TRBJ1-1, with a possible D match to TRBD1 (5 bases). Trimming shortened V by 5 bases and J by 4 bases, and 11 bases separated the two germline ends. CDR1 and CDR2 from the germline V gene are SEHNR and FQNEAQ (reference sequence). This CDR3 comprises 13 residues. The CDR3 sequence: CASSPPGSTEAFF. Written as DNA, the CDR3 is TGTGCCAGCAGCCCCCCAGGGTCCACTGAAGCTTTCTTT.

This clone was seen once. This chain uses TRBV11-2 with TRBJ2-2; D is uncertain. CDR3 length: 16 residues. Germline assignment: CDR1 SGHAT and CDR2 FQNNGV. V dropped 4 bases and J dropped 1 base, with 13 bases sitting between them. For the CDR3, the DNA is TGTGCCAGCAGCTCTCAGTCCCTCTTGAACACCGGGGAGCTGTTTTTT. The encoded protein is CASSSQSLLNTGELFF.

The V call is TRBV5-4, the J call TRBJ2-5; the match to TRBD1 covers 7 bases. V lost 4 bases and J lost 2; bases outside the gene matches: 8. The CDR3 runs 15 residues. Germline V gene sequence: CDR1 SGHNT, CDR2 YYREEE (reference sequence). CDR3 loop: CASSPKPGQQETQYF. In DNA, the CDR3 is TGTGCCAGCAGCCCCAAACCGGGACAGCAAGAGACCCAGTACTTC.

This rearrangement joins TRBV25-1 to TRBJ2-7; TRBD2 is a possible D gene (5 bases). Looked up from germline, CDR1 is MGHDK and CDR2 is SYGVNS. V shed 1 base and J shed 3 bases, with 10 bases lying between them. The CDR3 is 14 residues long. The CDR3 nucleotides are TGTGCCAGCAGTGAATCGGGAAAAAACTACGAGCAGTACTTC. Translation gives CASSESGKNYEQYF.

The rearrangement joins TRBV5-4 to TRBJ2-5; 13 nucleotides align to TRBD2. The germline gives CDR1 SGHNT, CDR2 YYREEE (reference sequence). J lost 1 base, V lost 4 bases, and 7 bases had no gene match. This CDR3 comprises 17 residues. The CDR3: CASSTGLAGDLQETQYF. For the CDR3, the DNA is TGTGCCAGCAGCACCGGACTAGCGGGAGACCTCCAAGAGACCCAGTACTTC.

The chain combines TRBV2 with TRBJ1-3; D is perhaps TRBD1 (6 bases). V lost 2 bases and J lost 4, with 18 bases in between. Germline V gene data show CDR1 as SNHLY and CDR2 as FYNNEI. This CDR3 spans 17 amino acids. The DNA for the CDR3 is TGTGCCAGCAGTGAAATGGAGGGAAGCGGGGGCGGAAACACCATATATTTT. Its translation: CASSEMEGSGGGNTIYF.

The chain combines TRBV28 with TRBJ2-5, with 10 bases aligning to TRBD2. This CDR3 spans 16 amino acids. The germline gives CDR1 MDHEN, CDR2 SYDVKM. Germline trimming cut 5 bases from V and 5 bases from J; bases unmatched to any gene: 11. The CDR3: CASSLPASGSPETQYF. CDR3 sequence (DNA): TGTGCCAGCAGTCTTCCGGCTAGCGGGAGCCCCGAGACCCAGTACTTC. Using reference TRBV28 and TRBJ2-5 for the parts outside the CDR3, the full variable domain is DVKVTQSSRYLVKRTGEKVFLECVQDMDHENMFWYRQDPGLGLRLIYFSYDVKMKEKGDIPEGYSVSREKKERFSLILESASTNQTSMYLCASSLPASGSPETQYFGPGTRLLVL.